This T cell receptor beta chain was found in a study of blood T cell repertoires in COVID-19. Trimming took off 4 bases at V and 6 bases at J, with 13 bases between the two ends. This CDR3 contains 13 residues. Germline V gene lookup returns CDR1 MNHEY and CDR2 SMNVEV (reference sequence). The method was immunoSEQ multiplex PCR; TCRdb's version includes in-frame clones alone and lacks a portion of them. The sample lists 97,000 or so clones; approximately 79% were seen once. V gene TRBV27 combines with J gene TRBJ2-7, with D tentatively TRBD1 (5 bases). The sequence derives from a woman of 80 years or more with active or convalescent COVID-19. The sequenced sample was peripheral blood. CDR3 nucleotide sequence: TGTGCCAGCAGTTCATCCGTAAGGGGCGAGCAGTACTTC. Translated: CASSSSVRGEQYF.